This T cell receptor (beta chain) came from a study of T cells in Graves' hyperthyroidism and ophthalmopathy. Findings and limits, study-wide: Most thyroid clonotypes that were expanded above 0.001 also turned up in blood. Ophthalmopathy was model-predicted a median roughly six months pre-onset.

An absence of ophthalmopathy progression within 18 months meant stable Graves' hyperthyroidism. These patients, aged 18 to 65, had recently diagnosed hyperthyroidism lasting under 2 months. As concerns this clonotype: Its specificity is unknown. This could be a read error, since a much larger clone is one nucleotide away.

RNA transcripts yielded amplified TCR beta CDR3 regions. An initial round of RT-PCR targeting the TCR CDR3 relied on the HTBI primer set. TCRdb reprocessed the multiplex PCR reads via MiXCR and lists one record per CDR3 protein. The sample carries 450,000 to 700,000 distinct CDR3 sequences, 40% to 55% recorded once. Sequencing input: peripheral blood or thyroid tissue (not recorded which). The sequence derives from a woman under 30 with Graves' hyperthyroidism.

The CDR3 loop reads CASSSRTSGSLREQYF. CDR3 nucleotide sequence: TGTGCCAGCAGTTCCCGAACTAGCGGAAGTCTACGCGAGCAGTACTTC. V and J are TRBV12-3 or TRBV12-4 and TRBJ2-7, with 8 positions matching TRBD2. The trim removed 4 bases at V and 6 bases at J, leaving 14 bases unmatched. The CDR3 extends over 16 amino acids.